This entry features one T cell receptor (beta chain) sequence. The data derive from a study of blood T cell repertoires in COVID-19. Study as a whole: Acute-phase and convalescent COVID-19 samples originated in the United States, Italy and Spain. The analysed material was cDNA or gDNA that came from T cells, B-cell-depleted T cells, or PBMCs.

From germline, CDR1 is KGHDR and CDR2 SFDVKD. CDR3 length: 17 amino acids. V shed 10 bases and J 7 bases; nucleotides not matched to a gene: 18. Source study methods: Estimation of nucleated cell counts relied on the amplification of reference gene primers. Assay used: immunoSEQ multiplex PCR; TCRdb lists only in-frame clones, some missing. V, J and clone size were drawn from that table, and D and trimming were deduced from the DNA. In the table there are approximately 150,000 clones, roughly 88% of which are singletons. J is TRBJ2-5 and V is TRBV24-1; 12 positions match TRBD2. The specimen was peripheral blood. This sequence was found in a man in his 70s with acute or convalescent COVID-19. CDR3 sequence (DNA): TGTGCCACACAGGGATCGGGACTAGCGGGTTCAGGAGGGACCCAGTACTTC. It encodes CATQGSGLAGSGGTQYF.